This record looks at one TCR beta chain sequence and its context. This entry comes from a study of T cell responses to AZD1222 COVID-19 vaccine. The V and J ends lost 1 base and 1 base respectively, with 10 bases between them. The CDR3 consists of 15 residues. Germline-derived CDR1 and CDR2 are MGHDK and SYGVNS. Data came from immunoSEQ multiplex PCR; TCRdb stores just in-frame clones and leaves some out. This sample has about 200,000 clones; more than 80% occur once, and the top ten carry 3.6%. The TCR sequence derives from an adult who received the MenACWY meningococcal vaccine as a control. Sequencing used peripheral blood, obtained 28 days after the second dose of the MenACWY control vaccine. The chain is built from TRBV25-1 and TRBJ1-1; D gene unclear. The CDR3 DNA reads TGTGCCAGCAGTGAATCAAAGGGAGGGAACACTGAAGCTTTCTTT. Protein: CASSESKGGNTEAFF.